One sample yielded the 18 T cell receptor beta chains listed below, sequenced in a study of draining lymph node invasion in breast cancer. Memory conventional CD4 T cells were sorted as CD4+ CD45RA- CD25- cells. TCRdb independently ran MiXCR on the bulk RNA-seq reads; one entry per CDR3 protein. The table shows approximately 730 distinct CDR3 sequences, with roughly 70% occurring only once. What was sequenced was sorted memory CD4+ effector T cells from the tumor. These receptor sequences come from a female donor with luminal breast cancer.

V and J are TRBV7-2 and TRBJ1-3, with D possibly matching TRBD1 (5 bases). Trimming left V 5 bases short and J 6 bases short, with 17 bases between. The CDR3 sequence is 15 residues long. Germline lookup yields CDR1 SGHTA and CDR2 FQGNSA. CDR3 coding DNA: TGTGCCAGCAGCGCTACCCGGGACCCCCCAAACACCATATATTTT. Its protein is CASSATRDPPNTIYF.

V is TRBV7-9 and J is TRBJ1-2; the D gene is possibly TRBD1 (5 bases). Germline assignment: CDR1 SEHNR and CDR2 FQNEAQ (reference sequence). This CDR3 contains 17 residues. Between the trimmed V and J ends, which lost 2 bases and 0 bases, there was a span of 16 bases. The CDR3 here is CASSLSFPGESNYGYTF. The CDR3 DNA is TGTGCCAGCAGCTTAAGTTTCCCGGGGGAATCTAACTATGGCTACACCTTC.

This clonotype was picked up a small number of times. The rearrangement links TRBV18 to TRBJ2-3, with D possibly being TRBD2 (5 bases). Germline CDR1 KGHSH, CDR2 LQKENI. The CDR3 totals 13 residues. V was cut by 3 bases and J by 8 bases, with 12 bases left in between. The CDR3, as DNA: TGTGCCAGCTCACCGGACTCCGACGGTACGCAGTATTTT. This sequence encodes CASSPDSDGTQYF.

This chain connects TRBV2 to TRBJ2-5; D possibly matches TRBD1 or TRBD2 (5 bases each). This CDR3 spans 15 amino acids. Trimming took off 5 bases at V and 3 bases at J, with 16 bases between the two ends. The germline V gene encodes CDR1 SNHLY and CDR2 FYNNEI. CDR3 sequence: CASSRPGTQEETQYF. The CDR3 coding sequence is TGTGCCAGCAGTAGACCCGGGACCCAAGAAGAGACCCAGTACTTC.

Notes on this clonotype: The CDR3 carries no conserved terminal phenylalanine or tryptophan, so it likely arises from a read error. The chain's CDR3 is CASSLTWTGRSGELFC. DNA of the CDR3: TGCGCCAGCAGCTTGACGTGGACAGGGCGGAGCGGGGAGCTGTTTTGT. V is TRBV5-1 and J is TRBJ2-2, with TRBD1 identical over 8 bases. The CDR3 covers 16 residues. Germline CDR1 SGHRS, CDR2 YFSETQ. Trimming at V came to 1 base and at J to 7 bases, leaving 9 bases not matched to a gene.

The J gene is TRBJ2-3, the V gene TRBV12-3 or TRBV12-4, with TRBD2 matching 8 bases. V lost 6 bases, J lost 1 base, and 6 bases stayed unmatched. The CDR3 covers 15 residues. The CDR3 loop reads CASSLDGRGTDTQYF. The CDR3, as DNA: TGTGCCAGCAGCCTGGACGGGAGGGGCACAGATACGCAGTATTTT.

The count of this clonotype is one. One end of the junction fails to match germline, which may point to a read error. V and J are TRBV4-1 and TRBJ2-3, with D perhaps matching TRBD1 or TRBD2 (6 bases each). CDR1 MGHRA and CDR2 YSYEKL come from the germline V gene. The CDR3 is 18 residues long. CDR3 nucleotide sequence: TGTGCCAGCAGCCAAGCTCTTTTTTGGGGGGCCTTCACGGATACGCAGTATTTT. It codes for CASSQALFWGAFTDTQYF.

The rearrangement joins TRBV6-2 or TRBV6-3 to TRBJ2-7; weak D call: TRBD1 (5 bases). The length of the CDR3 is 13 residues. The ends were cut back, 5 bases at V and 3 bases at J, with 11 bases in the middle. In germline, CDR1 is MNHEY, CDR2 SVGEGT. The CDR3 coding sequence is TGTGCCAGCAGTCGCCCAGACAGCTACGAGCAGTACTTC. Protein sequence: CASSRPDSYEQYF.

This clonotype was picked up a small number of times. The chain joins TRBV7-2 to TRBJ1-1; D unclear. The CDR3 covers 15 residues. V was shortened by 5 bases and J by 1 base, with 14 bases between the two germline ends. Germline-derived CDR1 and CDR2 are SGHTA and FQGNSA. The CDR3 DNA follows: TGTGCCAGCAGCGTTCGCCTAGGGAGGAACACTGAAGCTTTCTTT. Translating it yields CASSVRLGRNTEAFF.

The V call is TRBV5-6, the J call TRBJ2-5, with D perhaps assigned TRBD1 or TRBD2 (6 bases each). Trimming left V 8 bases short and J 2 bases short, with 13 bases between. The CDR3 runs to 13 residues. The germline gives CDR1 SGHDT, CDR2 YYEEEE. The CDR3 loop reads CASNPGAQETQYF. The DNA for the CDR3 is TGTGCCAGTAACCCGGGGGCTCAAGAGACCCAGTACTTC.

This clonotype was picked up a small number of times. In DNA form, the CDR3 reads TGCGCCAGCAGCTCTAGCGGGAGTGAGACCCAGTACTTC. Translated, it gives CASSSSGSETQYF. The chain has TRBV5-1 and TRBJ2-5; TRBD2 agrees at 10 bases. The CDR3 has 13 residues. Germline lookup yields CDR1 SGHRS and CDR2 YFSETQ. V dropped 3 bases and J dropped 5; count of bases not matched to a gene: 1.

This clonotype was seen just once. The CDR3, as DNA: TGTGCCATCAGTGAGTCGGTTTATGGCTACACCTTC. It is translated as CAISESVYGYTF. V and J are TRBV10-3 and TRBJ1-2, with D uncertain. V lost 0 bases and J 5 bases, leaving 4 bases between the germline ends. The CDR3 loop spans 12 amino acids. Germline assignment: CDR1 ENHRY and CDR2 SYGVKD.

The rearrangement links TRBV7-2 to TRBJ1-1; weak D call: TRBD1 (5 bases). Trimming pared 6 bases from V and 5 bases from J, leaving 16 bases between. Looked up from germline, CDR1 is SGHTA and CDR2 is FQGNSA. CDR3 length: 14 residues. The CDR3, as DNA: TGTGCCAGCAGTTCAAAGAGGGGCGGGACTGAAGCTTTCTTT. Its translation is CASSSKRGGTEAFF.

The chain uses TRBV6-2 or TRBV6-3 and TRBJ1-2; 7 bases align to TRBD1. The CDR3 runs to 14 residues. The V gene's germline CDR1 is MNHEY and CDR2 SVGEGT. The trim removed 6 bases at V and 1 base at J, leaving 5 bases unmatched. CDR3: CASRPGQYNYGYTF. In DNA form, the CDR3 reads TGTGCCAGCAGGCCGGGACAGTATAACTATGGCTACACCTTC.

This clonotype came up a few times. J is TRBJ2-7 and V is TRBV6-1; D call uncertain. This CDR3 is 12 amino acids long. V shed 7 bases and J shed 3 bases, with 10 bases lying between them. Germline CDR1 reads MNHNS; CDR2 reads SASEGT. CDR3 in DNA: TGTGCCAGCACGGCCAACTACTACGAGCAGTACTTC. It codes for CASTANYYEQYF.

The genes are TRBV5-5 and TRBJ2-1, with D uncertain. This CDR3 contains 15 residues. Germline V gives CDR1 SGHKS, CDR2 YYEKEE (reference sequence). Trimming left V 4 bases short and J 7 bases short, with 18 bases between. The CDR3 reads CASSLTGNIWNEQFF. The CDR3 coding sequence is TGTGCCAGCAGCCTGACCGGCAATATATGGAATGAGCAGTTCTTC. Full variable domain (remainder filled in from reference TRBV5-5 and TRBJ2-1): DAGVTQSPTHLIKTRGQQVTLRCSPISGHKSVSWYQQVLGQGPQFIFQYYEKEERGRGNFPDRFSARQFPNYSSELNVNALLLGDSALYLCASSLTGNIWNEQFFGPGTRLTVL.

The chain employs TRBV27 and TRBJ1-2; D gene ambiguous. Deletions cut 6 bases from V and 6 bases from J, with 17 bases between. CDR3 length: 14 residues. Germline values: CDR1 MNHEY, CDR2 SMNVEV (reference sequence). This CDR3 is CASRYRAQENGYTF. DNA for the CDR3: TGTGCCAGCAGATATAGGGCCCAAGAGAATGGCTACACCTTC.

This clonotype has more than one count but fewer than ten. The chain is built from TRBV11-1 and TRBJ2-7, with TRBD2 identical over 7 bases. Unmatched junction bases numbered 9, after V lost 6 bases and J lost 1 base. Germline V gives CDR1 SGHAT, CDR2 FQDESV (reference sequence). This CDR3 is built from 15 residues. CDR3 sequence reads: CASRALADLSYEQYF. For the CDR3, the DNA is TGTGCCAGCAGGGCTCTAGCGGACCTGTCCTACGAGCAGTACTTC.